Detailed here is one TCR beta chain. As yet, its antigen is unknown. These data originate in a study of cytomegalovirus exposure and HLA in healthy donors. PCR used 60 Vbeta primers and 13 Jbeta primers. Libraries were prepared by immunoSEQ multiplex PCR; TCRdb keeps only in-frame clonotypes and omits some of them. The data show some 130,000 clones, with about three quarters seen just once and just over 1% held by the top ten. Study conclusions and caveats: The authors listed 150 to 200 TCR beta chains as cytomegalovirus-associated. CMV serostatus stood as the only immune exposure information on hand. Reports state that TCR beta sequences accurately predicted most subjects' HLA-A and HLA-B alleles.

Donors consisted of healthy bone marrow donors. Germline-derived CDR1 and CDR2 are LNHDA and SQIVND (reference sequence). V lost 9 bases to trimming and J lost 8 bases; unmatched junction nucleotides: 12. The length of the CDR3 is 14 residues. Sequencing was carried out using PBMCs. The chain is built from TRBV19 and TRBJ1-2; 10 bases are shared with TRBD1. This sequence was found in a human donor in good health. The CDR3 DNA sequence: TGTGCCAGCCGCGAACGGACAGGGGGTCAAGGCTACACCTTC. Translation: CASRERTGGQGYTF.